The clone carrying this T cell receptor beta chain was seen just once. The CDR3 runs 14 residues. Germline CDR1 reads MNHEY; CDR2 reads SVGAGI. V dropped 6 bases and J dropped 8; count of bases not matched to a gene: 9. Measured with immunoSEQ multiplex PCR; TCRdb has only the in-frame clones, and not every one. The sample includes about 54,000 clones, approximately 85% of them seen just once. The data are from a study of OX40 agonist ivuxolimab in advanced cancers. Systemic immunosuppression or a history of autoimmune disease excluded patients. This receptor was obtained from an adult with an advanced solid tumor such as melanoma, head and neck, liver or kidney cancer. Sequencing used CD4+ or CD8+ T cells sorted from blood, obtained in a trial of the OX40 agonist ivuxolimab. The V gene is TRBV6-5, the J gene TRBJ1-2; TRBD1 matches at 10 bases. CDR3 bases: TGTGCCAGCAGCTGGGACAGGGGCACTAGGGGCTACACCTTC. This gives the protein CASSWDRGTRGYTF.